This TCR beta chain was captured by sequencing in a study of blood T cell repertoires in COVID-19. At the level of the study: The study drew acute and convalescent COVID-19 samples from the United States, Italy and Spain.

Assignment of participants to cohorts was predicated upon participant-reported clinical history. The ends were cut back, 2 bases at V and 0 bases at J, with 12 bases in the middle. The CDR3 has 15 residues. The germline CDR1 and CDR2 sequences are SGHRS and YFSETQ. The repertoire was sequenced with immunoSEQ multiplex PCR; TCRdb's copy has only in-frame clones and lacks some. The data show about 220,000 clones, 82% seen once. The sequenced material came from PBMCs or T cells enriched from blood (not recorded which). V usage is TRBV5-1 and J usage is TRBJ2-7, with D possibly being TRBD2 (5 bases). This TCR came from a woman aged 60-75 years who had recovered from COVID-19. The chain's CDR3 is CASSFLAGPSYEQYF. Here the CDR3 DNA reads TGCGCCAGCAGCTTCCTGGCGGGCCCCTCCTACGAGCAGTACTTC.